A single T cell receptor beta chain is shown here with its context. The antigen remains unidentified. The CDR3 has 14 residues. Trimming removed 3 bases at V and 1 base at J, with 6 bases between. CDR1 MNHEY and CDR2 SMNVEV come from the germline V gene (reference sequence). These data originate in a study of T cell responses to AZD1222 COVID-19 vaccine. Findings and caveats of the study: It was only after the peak T cell response that any repertoires were sampled. Among AZD1222 vaccinees, only five to seven were seropositive at baseline. Spike-wide coverage was observed for vaccine-associated CD4 TCRs, with dominant responses at 160-218 and 743-854.

Some clones are missing from TCRdb's copy, which holds only in-frame ones; the method was immunoSEQ multiplex PCR. The sample consists of some 150,000 clones, more than 90% of them appearing once. This receptor was identified in an adult who received the AZD1222 COVID-19 vaccine. Sequencing used peripheral blood, obtained 28 days after the second AZD1222 dose. The chain joins TRBV27 to TRBJ2-2, with D unresolved. The DNA for the CDR3 is TGTGCCAGCAGTTTCAACAGGAACACCGGGGAGCTGTTTTTT. This codes for CASSFNRNTGELFF.